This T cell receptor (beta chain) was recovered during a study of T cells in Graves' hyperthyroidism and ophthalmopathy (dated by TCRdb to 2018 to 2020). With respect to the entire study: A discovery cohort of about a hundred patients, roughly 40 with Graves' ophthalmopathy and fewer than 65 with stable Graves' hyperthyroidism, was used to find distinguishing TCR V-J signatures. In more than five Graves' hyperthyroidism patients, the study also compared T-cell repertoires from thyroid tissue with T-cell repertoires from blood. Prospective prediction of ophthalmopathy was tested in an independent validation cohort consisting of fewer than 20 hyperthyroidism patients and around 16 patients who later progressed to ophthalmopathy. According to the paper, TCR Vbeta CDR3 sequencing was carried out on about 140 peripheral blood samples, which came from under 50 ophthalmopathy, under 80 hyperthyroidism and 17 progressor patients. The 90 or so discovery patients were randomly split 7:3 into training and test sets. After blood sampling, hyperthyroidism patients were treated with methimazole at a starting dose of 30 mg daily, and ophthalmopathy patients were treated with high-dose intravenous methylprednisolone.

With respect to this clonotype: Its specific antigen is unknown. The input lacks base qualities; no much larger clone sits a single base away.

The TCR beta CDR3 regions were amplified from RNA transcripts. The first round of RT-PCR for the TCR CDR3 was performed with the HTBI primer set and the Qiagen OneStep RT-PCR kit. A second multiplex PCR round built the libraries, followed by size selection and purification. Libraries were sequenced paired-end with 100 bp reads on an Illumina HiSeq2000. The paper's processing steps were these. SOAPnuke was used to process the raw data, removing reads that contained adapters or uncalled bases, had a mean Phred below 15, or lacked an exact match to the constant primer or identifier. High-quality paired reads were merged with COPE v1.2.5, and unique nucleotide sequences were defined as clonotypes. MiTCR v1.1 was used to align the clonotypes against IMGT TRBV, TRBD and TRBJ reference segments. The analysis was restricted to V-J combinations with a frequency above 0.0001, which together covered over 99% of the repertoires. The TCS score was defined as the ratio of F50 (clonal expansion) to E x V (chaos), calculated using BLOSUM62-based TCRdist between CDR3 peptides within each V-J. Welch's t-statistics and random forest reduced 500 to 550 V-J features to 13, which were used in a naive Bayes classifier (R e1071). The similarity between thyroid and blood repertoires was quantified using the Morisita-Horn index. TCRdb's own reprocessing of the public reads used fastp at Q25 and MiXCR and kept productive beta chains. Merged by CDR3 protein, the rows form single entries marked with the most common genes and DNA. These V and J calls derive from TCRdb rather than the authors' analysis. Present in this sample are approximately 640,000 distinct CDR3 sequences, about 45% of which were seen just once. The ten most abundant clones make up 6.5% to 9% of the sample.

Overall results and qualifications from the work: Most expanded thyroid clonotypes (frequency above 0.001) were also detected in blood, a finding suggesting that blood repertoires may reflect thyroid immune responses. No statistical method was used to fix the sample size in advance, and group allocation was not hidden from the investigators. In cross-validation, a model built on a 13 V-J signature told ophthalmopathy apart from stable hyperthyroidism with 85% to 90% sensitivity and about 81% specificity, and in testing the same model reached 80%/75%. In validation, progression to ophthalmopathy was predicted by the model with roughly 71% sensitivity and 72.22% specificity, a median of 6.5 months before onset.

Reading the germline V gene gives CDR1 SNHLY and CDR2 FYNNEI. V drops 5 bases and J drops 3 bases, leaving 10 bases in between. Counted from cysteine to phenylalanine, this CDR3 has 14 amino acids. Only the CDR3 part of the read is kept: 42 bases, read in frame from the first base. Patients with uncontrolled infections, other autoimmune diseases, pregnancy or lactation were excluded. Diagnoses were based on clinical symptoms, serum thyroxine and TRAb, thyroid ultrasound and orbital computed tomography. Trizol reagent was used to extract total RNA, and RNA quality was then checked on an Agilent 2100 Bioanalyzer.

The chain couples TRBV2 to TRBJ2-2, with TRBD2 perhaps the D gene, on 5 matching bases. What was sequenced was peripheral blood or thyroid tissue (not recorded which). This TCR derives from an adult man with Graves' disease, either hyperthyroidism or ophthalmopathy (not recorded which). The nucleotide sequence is TGTGCCAGCAGTTACTGGGGAGACACCGGGGAGCTGTTTTTT. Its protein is CASSYWGDTGELFF.